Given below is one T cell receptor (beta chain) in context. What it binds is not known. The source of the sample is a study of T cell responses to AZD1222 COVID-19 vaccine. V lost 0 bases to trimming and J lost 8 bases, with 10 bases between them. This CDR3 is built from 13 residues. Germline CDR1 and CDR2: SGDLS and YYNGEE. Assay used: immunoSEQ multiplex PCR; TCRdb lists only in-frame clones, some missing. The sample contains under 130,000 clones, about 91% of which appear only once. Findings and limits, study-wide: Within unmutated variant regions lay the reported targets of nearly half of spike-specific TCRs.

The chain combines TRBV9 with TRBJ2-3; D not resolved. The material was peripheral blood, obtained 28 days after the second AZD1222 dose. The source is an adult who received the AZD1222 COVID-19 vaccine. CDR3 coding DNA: TGTGCCAGCAGCGTAGGTGGTAGTGGTACGCAGTATTTT. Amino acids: CASSVGGSGTQYF.